These 12 T cell receptor beta chains share one sample of origin, sequenced in a study of CD8 T cells in ankylosing spondylitis. TCRdb analysed the 5' RACE reads with MiXCR anew, one entry per CDR3 protein. Counted here are 50,000 to 65,000 distinct CDR3 sequences, less than 8.5% occurring once; the ten biggest clones make up about 8.5%. Sequenced material: blood, either unsorted or a sorted T cell fraction (not recorded which). The receptors derive from a female donor with ankylosing spondylitis or in good health (not recorded which).

This clonotype appeared many times. The gene calls are TRBV5-1 and TRBJ1-1; a possible D gene is TRBD1 (6 bases). The germline V and J ends were trimmed by 0 bases and 0 bases, with 15 bases remaining between them. In germline, CDR1 is SGHRS, CDR2 YFSETQ. The CDR3 extends over 17 amino acids. Here the CDR3 reads CASSLAYRVGVNTEAFF. CDR3 in DNA: TGCGCCAGCAGCTTGGCCTACAGGGTAGGGGTGAACACTGAAGCTTTCTTT. The whole variable domain, filled in from reference TRBV5-1 and TRBJ1-1, reads KAGVTQTPRYLIKTRGQQVTLSCSPISGHRSVSWYQQTPGQGLQFLFEYFSETQRNKGNFPGRFSGRQFSNSRSEMNVSTLELGDSALYLCASSLAYRVGVNTEAFFGQGTRLTVV.

This clonotype was recorded many times. The chain links TRBV5-1 to TRBJ2-2; a weak D match, TRBD1 (5 bases). The germline gives CDR1 SGHRS, CDR2 YFSETQ. CDR3 size: 15 residues. V gave up 2 bases and J gave up 1 base, with 9 bases separating them. The DNA for the CDR3 is TGCGCCAGCAGCTTCCAGGGAAGGAACACCGGGGAGCTGTTTTTT. Translated, it gives CASSFQGRNTGELFF.

There are many counts of this clonotype. The V and J genes are TRBV20-1 and TRBJ2-7; 12 positions match TRBD2. This CDR3 spans 13 amino acids. The trim removed 5 bases at V and 7 bases at J, leaving 6 bases unmatched. Germline values: CDR1 DFQATT, CDR2 SNEGSKA (reference sequence). The CDR3: CSASGLAGREQYF. The DNA for the CDR3 is TGCAGTGCTTCTGGACTAGCGGGGCGGGAGCAGTACTTC.

The chain couples TRBV7-2 to TRBJ1-5, with no clear D. This CDR3 is 12 amino acids long. CDR1 is SGHTA, CDR2 FQGNSA, per germline. Between the trimmed V and J ends, which lost 2 bases and 7 bases, there was a span of 6 bases. Written as DNA, the CDR3 is TGTGCCAGCAGCTTACGGAAGCAGCCCCAGCATTTT. Translation gives CASSLRKQPQHF.

This clonotype was recorded at least ten times. The chain is built from TRBV12-3 or TRBV12-4 and TRBJ1-1, with TRBD1 as a possible D gene (5 bases). V lost 3 bases and J 4 bases, leaving 9 bases between the germline ends. This CDR3 comprises 13 residues. For the CDR3, the DNA is TGTGCCAGCAGTTTCGCGGGGCGCACTGAAGCTTTCTTT. Translated, it gives CASSFAGRTEAFF.

Notes on this clonotype: A much larger clone differs by one base, so this may be a read error. Likely a read error: the CDR3 ends without its conserved phenylalanine or tryptophan. This chain uses TRBV6-5 with TRBJ1-1; a possible D gene is TRBD1 (6 bases). The V gene lost 5 bases and the J gene lost 3 bases, with 10 bases spanning the gap. This CDR3 is built from 13 residues. The germline V gene encodes CDR1 MNHEY and CDR2 SVGAGI. The CDR3 is CASSRDTYTEAFL. The CDR3 DNA reads as TGTGCCAGCAGTAGGGACACCTACACTGAAGCTTTCTTA.

The sample holds many counts of this clonotype. The chain recombines TRBV10-3 with TRBJ2-7; D may be TRBD1 (5 bases). Trimming shortened V by 5 bases and J by 0 bases, and 14 bases separated the two germline ends. This CDR3 has 15 residues. Germline CDR1 and CDR2: ENHRY and SYGVKD. CDR3 loop: CAISLSHRSSYEQYF. CDR3 DNA: TGTGCCATCAGTCTATCCCACAGGAGCTCCTACGAGCAGTACTTC.

This clonotype was recorded many times. This rearrangement joins TRBV29-1 to TRBJ2-1; maybe TRBD2 (6 bases). The CDR3 contains 15 residues. The germline V gene has CDR1 SQVTM and CDR2 ANQGSEA. Between the trimmed V and J ends, which lost 6 bases and 0 bases, there was a span of 15 bases. This CDR3 is CSVGGDRSSYNEQFF. The CDR3 DNA is TGCAGCGTCGGAGGGGATCGGAGCTCCTACAATGAGCAGTTCTTC.

This clonotype occurred a few times. V and J are TRBV18 and TRBJ2-5, with D possibly matching TRBD2 (7 bases). The CDR3 is 13 residues long. Trimming took off 3 bases at V and 7 bases at J, with 12 bases between the two ends. The germline V gene has CDR1 KGHSH and CDR2 LQKENI. The CDR3 region has the DNA TGTGCCAGCTCACCCGTCGGGGGGCGGACCCAGTACTTC. Translated: CASSPVGGRTQYF. The full variable domain, rest sourced from reference TRBV18 and TRBJ2-5, is NAGVMQNPRHLVRRRGQEARLRCSPMKGHSHVYWYRQLPEEGLKFMVYLQKENIIDESGMPKERFSAEFPKEGPSILRIQQVVRGDSAAYFCASSPVGGRTQYFGPGTRLLVL.

At least ten counts were recorded for this clonotype. The chain couples TRBV5-1 to TRBJ2-1, with 7 bases fitting TRBD1. This CDR3 comprises 12 residues. V lost 3 bases to trimming and J lost 8 bases; unmatched junction nucleotides: 2. The germline V gene encodes CDR1 SGHRS and CDR2 YFSETQ. The CDR3, as DNA: TGCGCCAGCAGCTACAGGGGTTATGAGCAGTTCTTC. It translates to CASSYRGYEQFF.

Ten or more counts support this clonotype. The chain has TRBV9 and TRBJ1-1; 7 bases fit TRBD1. V was pared by 4 bases and J by 1 base, with 7 bases of the junction left unmatched. Looked up from germline, CDR1 is SGDLS and CDR2 is YYNGEE. This CDR3 is built from 15 residues. The CDR3: CASSPQGRANTEAFF. CDR3 DNA: TGTGCCAGCAGCCCACAGGGGCGAGCGAACACTGAAGCTTTCTTT.

This clonotype was counted ten times or more. V gene TRBV5-1 combines with J gene TRBJ2-2; 9 bases match TRBD2. Trimming cost V 3 bases and J 6 bases; bases outside gene matches: 12. The CDR3 runs 17 residues. Germline V gene lookup returns CDR1 SGHRS and CDR2 YFSETQ. CDR3 loop: CASSWDLLAGVPGELFF. CDR3 bases: TGCGCCAGCAGCTGGGATCTCTTAGCGGGGGTCCCCGGGGAGCTGTTTTTT.